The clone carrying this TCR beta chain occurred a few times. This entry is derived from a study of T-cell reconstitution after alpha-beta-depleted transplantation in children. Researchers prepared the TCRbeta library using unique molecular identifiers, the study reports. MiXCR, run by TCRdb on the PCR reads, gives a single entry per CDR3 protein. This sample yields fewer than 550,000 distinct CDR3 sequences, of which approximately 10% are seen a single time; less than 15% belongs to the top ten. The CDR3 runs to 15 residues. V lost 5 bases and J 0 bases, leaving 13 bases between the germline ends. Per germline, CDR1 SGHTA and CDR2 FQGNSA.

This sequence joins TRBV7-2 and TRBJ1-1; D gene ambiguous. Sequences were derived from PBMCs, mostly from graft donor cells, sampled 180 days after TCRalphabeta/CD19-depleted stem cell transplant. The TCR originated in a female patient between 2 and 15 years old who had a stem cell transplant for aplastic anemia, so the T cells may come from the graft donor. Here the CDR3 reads CASSEPIRLNTEAFF. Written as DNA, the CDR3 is TGTGCCAGCAGCGAACCCATAAGGCTGAACACTGAAGCTTTCTTT.